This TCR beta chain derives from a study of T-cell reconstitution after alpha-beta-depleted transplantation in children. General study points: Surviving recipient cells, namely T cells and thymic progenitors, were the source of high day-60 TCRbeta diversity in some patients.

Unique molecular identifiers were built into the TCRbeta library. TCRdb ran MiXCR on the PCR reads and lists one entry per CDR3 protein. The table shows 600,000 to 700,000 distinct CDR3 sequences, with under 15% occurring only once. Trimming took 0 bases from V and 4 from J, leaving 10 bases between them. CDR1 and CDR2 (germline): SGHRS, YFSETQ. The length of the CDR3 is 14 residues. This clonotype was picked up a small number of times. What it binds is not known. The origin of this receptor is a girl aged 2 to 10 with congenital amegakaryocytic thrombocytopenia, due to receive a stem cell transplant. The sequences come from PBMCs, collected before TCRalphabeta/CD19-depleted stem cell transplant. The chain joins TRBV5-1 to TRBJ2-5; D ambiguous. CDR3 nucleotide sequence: TGCGCCAGCAGCTTGGAATTCTCGGCAGAGACCCAGTACTTC. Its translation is CASSLEFSAETQYF. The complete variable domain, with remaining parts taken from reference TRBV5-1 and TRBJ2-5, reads KAGVTQTPRYLIKTRGQQVTLSCSPISGHRSVSWYQQTPGQGLQFLFEYFSETQRNKGNFPGRFSGRQFSNSRSEMNVSTLELGDSALYLCASSLEFSAETQYFGPGTRLLVL.